This T cell receptor (beta chain) is drawn from a study of blood T cells in healthy people across ages. A second PCR of roughly 7 to 11 cycles used a sample-barcoded 5' primer and a J-beta primer mix. TCRdb analysed the 5' RACE reads with MiXCR anew, one entry per CDR3 protein. The repertoire consists of some 1.5 million distinct CDR3 sequences, with roughly 43% occurring once and the leading ten covering over 3.5%. Study-level findings and limits: Age showed a roughly linear inverse relationship with TCR beta diversity per million T cells.

The CDR3 totals 13 residues. The germline gives CDR1 MDHEN, CDR2 SYDVKM. V was pared by 7 bases and J by 8 bases, with 5 bases of the junction left unmatched. This clonotype has a single count. The antigen is undetermined. The sequenced material came from blood. The TCR sequence derives from a woman aged 18-30 years in good health. The rearrangement uses TRBV28 and TRBJ2-1; 10 bases are a match to TRBD2. The CDR3 bases are TGTGCCAGCACTAGCGGGAGTACCCATGAGCAGTTCTTC. Protein product: CASTSGSTHEQFF.